This TCR beta chain emerged from a study of CD8 T cells in Susac syndrome. The CDR3 covers 13 residues. Trimming cost V 1 base and J 5 bases; bases outside gene matches: 3. Germline V lookup: CDR1 DFQATT, CDR2 SNEGSKA (reference sequence). Sequencing of TCR beta covered CD8+ and CD4+ T cells obtained from blood. Controls were healthy donors chosen to match patients in age and sex. Negative isolation yielded CD4+ and CD8+ T cells, and FACS enriched TEMRA cells. When the RNA was reverse transcribed, random hexamers were used with an input of 0.5 to 1 ug. By means of immunoSEQ multiplex PCR, TCR beta CDR3 spanning 54 Vbeta and 13 Jbeta underwent amplification. TCRdb processed the immunoSEQ multiplex PCR reads anew with MiXCR; each CDR3 protein has one entry. In the table there are some 190,000 distinct CDR3 sequences, about 95% of which are singletons.

The sequenced sample consisted of CD4+ T cells from PBMCs. The rearrangement uses TRBV20-1 and TRBJ1-1; 8 positions agree with TRBD1. This sequence originates from a human donor in good health. CDR3 DNA: TGCAGTGCTAGAGGGACAGGGAGGACTGAAGCTTTCTTT. Translating it yields CSARGTGRTEAFF.